The 19 T cell receptor beta chains below were found in one sample sequenced in a study of cytomegalovirus exposure and HLA in healthy donors. Vbeta (60) and Jbeta (13) primers were used in the PCR. Only in-frame clones appear in the TCRdb table, and some are missing; sequencing was by immunoSEQ multiplex PCR. The sample lists about 150,000 clones, about two thirds occurring once. Sequencing input: PBMCs. The receptors originated from a woman aged 55-70 years in good health and CMV-seropositive.

The count of this clone is one. V is TRBV7-2 and J is TRBJ1-1; no firm D call. This CDR3 is 15 amino acids long. Trimming took off 2 bases at V and 6 bases at J, with 16 bases between the two ends. Germline V gene lookup returns CDR1 SGHTA and CDR2 FQGNSA. CDR3 bases: TGTGCCAGCAGCTTAATTACGGGGTTAGAAGCTGAAGCTTTCTTT. Amino acids: CASSLITGLEAEAFF.

This chain connects TRBV9 to TRBJ1-5; TRBD1 matches at 8 bases. The CDR3 length is 15 residues. J gave up 6 bases and V 4 bases, and 9 bases lay outside the gene matches. Germline V CDR1 and CDR2: SGDLS, YYNGEE. CDR3 nucleotide sequence: TGTGCCAGCAGCCCCGGACAGGGAAGCGGTCAGCCCCAGCATTTT. As protein: CASSPGQGSGQPQHF.

CDR3 nucleotides: TGTGCCAGTAGTGCAGGGGGCGCATTCACCGGGGAGCTGTTTTTT. Amino acids: CASSAGGAFTGELFF. V and J are TRBV19 and TRBJ2-2; 8 positions agree with TRBD1. Germline V gene sequence: CDR1 LNHDA, CDR2 SQIVND (reference sequence). The CDR3 is 15 residues long. With 5 bases clipped from V and 4 bases from J, the junction kept 6 bases outside the gene matches.

This clone was seen only a few times. The chain links TRBV7-2 to TRBJ2-7, with a tentative D call TRBD2 (7 bases). The CDR3 has 15 amino acids. Germline V gene sequence: CDR1 SGHTA, CDR2 FQGNSA. Trimming pared 5 bases from V and 1 base from J, leaving 15 bases between. CDR3 region: CASSQQGGESYEQYF. The CDR3 coding sequence is TGTGCCAGCAGCCAGCAAGGGGGGGAGTCCTACGAGCAGTACTTC.

This clone appeared a few times. The chain joins TRBV18 to TRBJ2-7; 7 bases match TRBD1. Germline V CDR1 and CDR2: KGHSH, LQKENI. V trimming: 5 bases; J trimming: 3 bases; junction bases outside the gene matches: 4. The CDR3 runs to 13 residues. The CDR3 DNA reads TGTGCCAGCTCAATGGGACAGCTCTACGAGCAGTACTTC. Translated, it gives CASSMGQLYEQYF.

The chain couples TRBV2 to TRBJ1-5; a weak D match, TRBD1 (5 bases). CDR1 SNHLY and CDR2 FYNNEI come from the germline V gene. This CDR3 comprises 13 residues. V dropped 6 bases and J dropped 3 bases, with 9 bases sitting between them. The CDR3 reads CASRDSLNQPQHF. The CDR3, as DNA: TGTGCCAGCAGAGACAGTCTCAATCAGCCCCAGCATTTT.

This clone was detected only once. V usage is TRBV29-1 and J usage is TRBJ1-2; D is unclear. Germline loops: CDR1 SQVTM, CDR2 ANQGSEA. Trimming cost V 5 bases and J 5 bases, with 6 bases left between them. CDR3 length: 10 residues. The CDR3 DNA reads as TGCAGCGTTTACGGTTATGGCTACACCTTC. It codes for CSVYGYGYTF.

This chain connects TRBV6-1 to TRBJ2-7; 10 bases match TRBD1. The junction had 6 bases not matched to a gene; V was cut back by 5 bases and J by 2 bases. This CDR3 comprises 15 residues. CDR1 and CDR2 from the germline V gene are MNHNS and SASEGT. The CDR3: CASSHGQGGTYEQYF. The CDR3 DNA sequence: TGTGCCAGCAGTCACGGACAGGGGGGGACCTACGAGCAGTACTTC.

This clone was observed a few times. The rearrangement joins TRBV5-1 to TRBJ2-7, with 7 bases fitting TRBD2. The CDR3 is made up of 14 amino acids. The ends lost 1 base at V and 3 bases at J; junction bases unmatched: 4. Germline V gives CDR1 SGHRS, CDR2 YFSETQ. The CDR3: CASSLSGIGYEQYF. CDR3 in DNA: TGCGCCAGCAGCTTGAGCGGGATCGGCTACGAGCAGTACTTC.

The chain has TRBV30 and TRBJ2-1; D gene unclear. CDR3 length: 13 amino acids. Trimming shortened V by 3 bases and J by 6 bases, and 12 bases separated the two germline ends. Germline V lookup: CDR1 GTSNPN, CDR2 SVGIG (reference sequence). The DNA for the CDR3 is TGTGCCTGGAGCGGTGCGTACGCCAATGAGCAGTTCTTC. Protein sequence: CAWSGAYANEQFF.

The rearrangement joins TRBV28 to TRBJ2-7; the D gene is possibly TRBD2 (5 bases). Looked up from germline, CDR1 is MDHEN and CDR2 is SYDVKM. The V end lost 5 bases, the J end lost 5 bases, and 10 bases lay between the germline ends. The CDR3 totals 12 residues. The CDR3 bases are TGTGCCAGCAGTATGGACTCAGACGAGCAGTACTTC. The encoded protein is CASSMDSDEQYF. Filled out from reference TRBV28 and TRBJ2-7, the complete variable domain reads DVKVTQSSRYLVKRTGEKVFLECVQDMDHENMFWYRQDPGLGLRLIYFSYDVKMKEKGDIPEGYSVSREKKERFSLILESASTNQTSMYLCASSMDSDEQYFGPGTRLTVT.

The chain uses TRBV4-1 and TRBJ2-1; the D is unclear. This CDR3 contains 13 residues. CDR1 is MGHRA and CDR2 is YSYEKL in the germline V gene. Trimming pared 0 bases from V and 9 bases from J, leaving 9 bases between. The CDR3, as DNA: TGCGCCAGCAGCCAAGATCTGACATCTGAGCAGTTCTTC. Its protein product is CASSQDLTSEQFF.

The CDR3 DNA reads TGTGCCAGCTTCCCTACAACAGGGGGATATGGCTACACCTTC. It yields the protein CASFPTTGGYGYTF. The rearrangement links TRBV6-5 to TRBJ1-2; 8 nucleotides match TRBD1. Germline assignment: CDR1 MNHEY and CDR2 SVGAGI. The CDR3 extends over 14 amino acids. V trimming: 8 bases; J trimming: 5 bases; junction bases outside the gene matches: 10.

The chain uses TRBV6-1 and TRBJ1-6; no clear D gene. In germline, CDR1 is MNHNS, CDR2 SASEGT. Trimming removed 1 base from V and 7 bases from J, with 8 bases in between. The CDR3 is 14 residues long. The CDR3 DNA is TGTGCCAGCAGTGAAGGTTCGGTCAATTCACCCCTCCACTTT. It codes for CASSEGSVNSPLHF.

This chain links TRBV9 with TRBJ2-1; D is possibly TRBD1 (6 bases). Germline V gene data show CDR1 as SGDLS and CDR2 as YYNGEE. Trimming took off 0 bases at V and 4 bases at J, with 14 bases between the two ends. The CDR3 sequence is 16 residues long. The CDR3 bases are TGTGCCAGCAGCGTAGGTCAGGGGAGAGGGTACAATGAGCAGTTCTTC. Protein product: CASSVGQGRGYNEQFF.

This chain links TRBV6-5 with TRBJ2-5, with TRBD2 identical over 12 bases. The CDR3 contains 16 residues. Germline CDR1 reads MNHEY; CDR2 reads SVGAGI. The ends lost 0 bases at V and 7 bases at J; junction bases unmatched: 6. The CDR3 loop is CASSYSRTSGAWTQYF. In DNA form, the CDR3 reads TGTGCCAGCAGTTACTCGCGGACTAGCGGGGCCTGGACCCAGTACTTC.

The V and J genes are TRBV15 and TRBJ2-1; 7 bases are a match to TRBD2. Per the germline V gene, CDR1 is LNHNV and CDR2 is YYDKDF (reference sequence). With V trimmed by 6 bases and J by 6 bases, 14 bases remained unmatched. CDR3 length: 16 amino acids. The CDR3 nucleotides read TGTGCCACCAGTGACAGCGGGGAAAAGATAGCCAATGAGCAGTTCTTC. It translates to CATSDSGEKIANEQFF.

This clone occurred a few times. The chain links TRBV7-2 to TRBJ2-2, with TRBD1 matching 7 bases. Germline V gene data show CDR1 as SGHTA and CDR2 as FQGNSA. The CDR3 extends over 15 amino acids. J lost 2 bases, V lost 3 bases, and 3 bases had no gene match. CDR3 bases: TGTGCCAGCAGCTTCCGGGACAGAAACACCGGGGAGCTGTTTTTT. Its protein is CASSFRDRNTGELFF.

The chain employs TRBV5-4 and TRBJ2-5; D remains ambiguous. The CDR3 sequence is 12 residues long. V lost 1 base, J lost 4 bases, and 5 bases lay in between. The germline gives CDR1 SGHNT, CDR2 YYREEE (reference sequence). The CDR3 bases are TGTGCCAGCAGCTTGCGAGGAGAGACCCAGTACTTC. Amino acids: CASSLRGETQYF.